This T cell receptor (beta chain) was captured by sequencing in a study of PD-1 blockade in classical Hodgkin lymphoma. Findings and caveats of the study: Significantly greater TCR diversity emerged by C4D1 in CD4+ cells but not CD8+ cells. It was reported that newly diagnosed patients had less baseline TCR diversity than healthy donors.

Notes on this clone: Its cognate antigen is unknown.

Germline V gene sequence: CDR1 KGHSH, CDR2 LQKENI. This CDR3 is built from 17 residues. Trimming removed 4 bases from V and 2 bases from J, with 20 bases in between. Assay used: immunoSEQ multiplex PCR; TCRdb lists only in-frame clones, some missing. The table records roughly 100,000 clones, roughly nine tenths of them present only once. The time point is: cycle 4 day 1 (C4D1), after five to seven weeks of nivolumab. Every patient relapsed after autologous stem cell transplantation, and brentuximab vedotin exposure varied. This receptor was identified in a human donor with classical Hodgkin lymphoma. The source material was peripheral blood mononuclear cells (PBMCs), sampled before the fourth cycle of nivolumab. The chain is built from TRBV18 and TRBJ2-5, with unresolved D. CDR3 sequence: CASSLRPHGANQETQYF. CDR3 nucleotide sequence: TGTGCCAGCTCACTCCGCCCCCACGGAGCTAATCAAGAGACCCAGTACTTC. Full variable domain (missing parts from reference TRBV18 and TRBJ2-5): NAGVMQNPRHLVRRRGQEARLRCSPMKGHSHVYWYRQLPEEGLKFMVYLQKENIIDESGMPKERFSAEFPKEGPSILRIQQVVRGDSAAYFCASSLRPHGANQETQYFGPGTRLLVL.